One and the same sample provided the 10 T cell receptor beta chains below, sequenced in a study of regulatory T cells in long-lasting Graves disease. Libraries of TCR beta came from iRepertoire HTBI primers plus Arm-PCR of CDR3 regions. Each CDR3 protein is one row after TCRdb ran MiXCR on the multiplex PCR reads. The sample lists about 340,000 distinct CDR3 sequences; around 20% were seen once. Time point given: persistent/refractory GD, antithyroid drugs over 5 years with positive TRAb. Extracted RNA from PBMCs served as the source of the TCR library. The starting material was peripheral blood mononuclear cells (PBMCs), obtained when the disease was refractory, from a patient treated with antithyroid drugs. The receptor set was obtained from a female donor with Graves disease.

V gene TRBV18 combines with J gene TRBJ2-2; TRBD1 agrees at 9 bases. The junction had 7 bases not matched to a gene; V was cut back by 2 bases and J by 3 bases. The length of the CDR3 is 17 residues. Looked up from germline, CDR1 is KGHSH and CDR2 is LQKENI. The CDR3 is CASSPVPGQGDTGELFF. CDR3 DNA: TGTGCCAGCTCACCAGTTCCGGGACAGGGAGACACCGGGGAGCTGTTTTTT.

This clonotype came up a few times. The rearrangement joins TRBV7-9 to TRBJ2-2; D unclear. The V end lost 5 bases, the J end lost 4 bases, and 11 bases lay between the germline ends. CDR1 and CDR2 (germline): SEHNR, FQNEAQ (reference sequence). The CDR3 totals 14 residues. The CDR3 sequence is CASSRELGTGELFF. Here the CDR3 DNA reads TGTGCCAGCAGCAGGGAATTGGGCACCGGGGAGCTGTTTTTT.

Points on this clonotype: This probably arose from a read error, given a far larger clone one base away. This chain links TRBV6-2 or TRBV6-3 with TRBJ2-5; 7 bases agree with TRBD1. The CDR3 runs 14 residues. Germline CDR1 MNHEY, CDR2 SVGEGT. In DNA, the CDR3 is TGTGCCAGCAGGCCACAGGGGTGGATAGAGGCCCAGTACTTC. Translated: CASRPQGWIEAQYF.

At least ten counts were recorded for this clonotype. V gene TRBV28 combines with J gene TRBJ2-7; no clear D gene. Germline V CDR1 and CDR2: MDHEN, SYDVKM. Deletions cut 2 bases from V and 2 bases from J, with 7 bases between. CDR3 length: 13 amino acids. The CDR3 DNA reads as TGTGCCAGCAGTTTAAGAAGCGCCTACGAGCAGTACTTC. This encodes CASSLRSAYEQYF.

Remarks on this clonotype: Since a much larger clone is just one base distant, this may be a read error. The V and J genes are TRBV6-1 and TRBJ1-5; TRBD1 agrees at 8 bases. CDR1 MNHNS and CDR2 SASEGT come from the germline V gene. This CDR3 has 15 amino acids. In DNA, the CDR3 is TGTGTCAGCAGTGGGATAAACAGGGGGATTCAGCCCCAGCATTTT. Translated, it gives CVSSGINRGIQPQHF.

V and J are TRBV3-1 and TRBJ1-2; D is unclear. The CDR3 covers 14 residues. In germline, CDR1 is LGHDT, CDR2 YNNKEL (reference sequence). V lost 6 bases to trimming and J lost 4 bases, with 15 bases between them. CDR3 sequence reads: CASSRRLDIYGYTF. As DNA, the CDR3 is TGTGCCAGCAGTCGTCGGCTCGATATCTATGGCTACACCTTC.

The V call is TRBV19, the J call TRBJ2-5; 9 bases map to TRBD1. J gave up 4 bases and V 5 bases, and 8 bases lay outside the gene matches. The CDR3 loop spans 15 amino acids. Germline V CDR1 and CDR2: LNHDA, SQIVND (reference sequence). The CDR3 nucleotides are TGTGCCAGTAGTGCGGGGACAGGGCTGGGAGAGACCCAGTACTTC. It is translated as CASSAGTGLGETQYF.

Turning to this clonotype: One end of the junction varies from germline; a read error may be responsible. The genes are TRBV15 and TRBJ2-4; no reliable D call. The CDR3 runs to 15 residues. Germline CDR1 and CDR2: LNHNV and YYDKDF (reference sequence). The DNA of the CDR3 is TGTGTCACCAGCAGAGGTGCCCTAGCCAAAAACATTCAGTACTTC. Translating it yields CVTSRGALAKNIQYF. Looking up the rest from reference TRBV15 and TRBJ2-4 gives the full variable domain: DAMVIQNPRYQVTQFGKPVTLSCSQTLNHNVMYWYQQKSSQAPKLLFHYYDKDFNNEADTPDNFQSRRPNTSFCFLDIRSPGLGDTAMYLCVTSRGALAKNIQYFGAGTRLSVL.

The genes are TRBV7-2 and TRBJ1-2, with D tentatively TRBD1 (5 bases). V dropped 0 bases and J dropped 8 bases, with 10 bases sitting between them. Germline V CDR1 and CDR2: SGHTA, FQGNSA. The CDR3 consists of 13 residues. CDR3 nucleotide sequence: TGTGCCAGCAGCTTAGCGGGGCTTTACGGCTACACCTTC. It is translated as CASSLAGLYGYTF.

This clonotype was counted only a few times. The chain links TRBV7-9 to TRBJ1-2; D unresolved. V dropped 5 bases and J dropped 4 bases, with 14 bases sitting between them. Per germline, CDR1 SEHNR and CDR2 FQNEAQ (reference sequence). CDR3 length equals 14 residues. The CDR3 region is CASSLFGGSYGYTF. For the CDR3, the DNA is TGTGCCAGCAGCCTTTTTGGAGGGTCCTATGGCTACACCTTC.